Only a few counts were recorded for the clone carrying this T cell receptor (beta chain). The target antigen is unknown. The CDR3 has 20 residues. After removal of 1 base from V and 0 bases from J, the junction contained 14 bases not matched to a gene. CDR1 is MGHDK and CDR2 is SYGVNS in the germline V gene. The source of the sample is a study of regulatory T cells in long-lasting Graves disease. On the study more broadly: Over 5 years of antithyroid drugs plus positive TSH receptor antibodies defined persistent Graves' disease.

Building the TCR beta libraries relied on iRepertoire HTBI primers, and CDR3 regions underwent Arm-PCR. TCRdb redid the calling of the multiplex PCR reads with MiXCR, one entry per CDR3 protein. The sample lists 350,000 to 500,000 distinct CDR3 sequences; around 23% were seen once. Time point indicated: persistent/refractory GD, antithyroid drugs over 5 years with positive TRAb. The TCR library used RNA extracted from PBMCs. Findings and limits, study-wide: Rather than thyroid tissue, only peripheral blood underwent study. TCR diversity was lower in persistent Graves' patients than in newly diagnosed ones. The study found persistent patients shared more public clonotypes (2,741) than new patients (just over 950).

This material consisted of peripheral blood mononuclear cells (PBMCs), taken when the disease was refractory, from a patient treated with antithyroid drugs. This receptor was obtained from a female donor with Graves disease. The rearrangement uses TRBV25-1 and TRBJ2-7; 11 bases agree with TRBD2. The CDR3 sequence is CASSEFFWMDTSGSSYEQYF. In nucleotides, the CDR3 is TGTGCCAGCAGTGAATTTTTTTGGATGGATACTAGCGGGAGCTCCTACGAGCAGTACTTC.